This TCR beta chain originates from a study of identical twins. MiXCR, run by TCRdb on the 5' RACE reads, gives a single entry per CDR3 protein. The sample has a few hundred thousand distinct CDR3 sequences, 15% to 20% seen once. Trimming shortened V by 5 bases and J by 0 bases, and 11 bases separated the two germline ends. This CDR3 has 14 amino acids. Germline CDR1 reads ENHRY; CDR2 reads SYGVKD. Study-level results: Out-of-frame sharing of TCR alpha in monozygotic twins was underestimated by models. Out-of-frame alpha sequences common to twins were enriched for low generation probability.

The table lists this clonotype with many counts. The antigen remains undetermined. The sequence derives from a man in his forties or fifties in good health. The chain recombines TRBV10-3 with TRBJ2-7; D unclear. Sequencing used naive T cells sorted from blood. CDR3 coding DNA: TGTGCCATCAGTTCGGGCCCCAGCTCCTACGAGCAGTACTTC. Amino acid sequence: CAISSGPSSYEQYF.